This T cell receptor (beta chain) emerged from a study of blood T cell repertoires in COVID-19. For the study at large: Specimens from acute and convalescent COVID-19 originated in the United States, Italy and Spain.

This clone was recorded once. In the original analysis: Cell counts per sample came from amplifying reference gene primers. Assay used: immunoSEQ multiplex PCR; TCRdb lists only in-frame clones, some missing. V and J calls and clone size are those listed in that table; D and trimming were worked out from the DNA. The table has more than 300,000 clones, 86% seen once. The sequence derives from a woman in her forties or fifties with acute or convalescent COVID-19. Sequenced: peripheral blood.

The CDR3 nucleotides read TGTGCCAGCAGCCGGGGACAGGGGCGAAATGAGCAGTTCTTC. Protein product: CASSRGQGRNEQFF. The chain couples TRBV5-6 to TRBJ2-1, with 10 bases that match TRBD1. The CDR3 is 14 residues long. Germline loops: CDR1 SGHDT, CDR2 YYEEEE. Trimming cost V 4 bases and J 7 bases; bases outside gene matches: 5.